The subject of this entry is one T cell receptor (beta chain). Its target is not known. CDR3 size: 13 residues. This entry belongs to a study of T cell responses to AZD1222 COVID-19 vaccine. Points from the study as a whole: At baseline, seropositivity was found in only 5 to 7 AZD1222 recipients. Once two AZD1222 doses were given, Spike-specific TCR breadth and depth went up. Vaccine-associated CD4 TCRs spanned spike, dominant at 160-218 and 743-854. Reportedly, nearly half of unique spike TCRs recognized epitopes outside B.1.351/B.1.1.7 mutations.

Sequenced by immunoSEQ multiplex PCR; TCRdb stores in-frame clones only, minus some. The repertoire has 78,000 or so clones, around 80% of them found once; the top ten carry about 51%. This TCR was sampled from an adult who received the AZD1222 COVID-19 vaccine. The sample was peripheral blood, taken 28 days after the second AZD1222 dose. This chain links TRBV21-1 with TRBJ2-3; the table's D call TRBD1 went unverified against the DNA. TRBV21-1 counts as a pseudogene. This CDR3 is CASSGPSSDTQYF. Written as DNA, the CDR3 is TGTGCCAGCAGCGGCCCCTCCTCCGATACGCAGTATTTT.